What follows are 10 T cell receptor beta chains derived from one specimen sequenced in a study of blood T cell repertoires in COVID-19. Libraries were prepared by immunoSEQ multiplex PCR; TCRdb keeps only in-frame clonotypes and omits some of them. Of under 100,000 clones in the sample, over 70% were seen once. Specimen: peripheral blood. These receptors were obtained from a human donor in a cohort sampled during active COVID-19.

V usage is TRBV20-1 and J usage is TRBJ1-1; D call uncertain. From germline, CDR1 is DFQATT and CDR2 SNEGSKA (reference sequence). CDR3 length: 11 amino acids. Trimming took 3 bases from V and 4 from J, leaving 6 bases between them. This CDR3 is CSASSSTEAFF. As DNA, the CDR3 is TGCAGTGCTAGCAGTTCCACTGAAGCTTTCTTT.

The V call is TRBV18, the J call TRBJ1-4; TRBD1 agrees at 10 bases. The CDR3 is 15 amino acids. Germline assignment: CDR1 KGHSH and CDR2 LQKENI. Trimming took 3 bases from V and 6 from J; bases not matched to a gene: 4. For the CDR3, the DNA is TGTGCCAGCTCACCTCGGGACAGGGGTCATGAAAAACTGTTTTTT. Encoded protein: CASSPRDRGHEKLFF.

This clone was found once. The genes are TRBV19 and TRBJ1-6; 8 bases agree with TRBD1. CDR1 is LNHDA, CDR2 SQIVND, per germline (reference sequence). This CDR3 has 14 residues. The J segment lost 9 bases and the V segment lost 9 bases, leaving 10 bases of the junction unmatched. DNA of the CDR3: TGTGCCAGGGACAGGGTTGTTCGTCGTTCACCCCTCCACTTT. Translating it yields CARDRVVRRSPLHF.

The chain has TRBV14 and TRBJ2-7, with 8 bases fitting TRBD1. The CDR3 contains 13 residues. From germline, CDR1 is SGHDN and CDR2 FVKESK. V lost 8 bases and J lost 4; bases outside the gene matches: 7. CDR3 sequence: CASGDRSGYEQYF. The CDR3 DNA reads TGTGCCAGCGGGGACAGGTCAGGATACGAGCAGTACTTC.

This chain joins TRBV7-8 and TRBJ1-6; D might be TRBD1 (5 bases). CDR1 is SGHVS and CDR2 is FQNEAQ in the germline V gene. This CDR3 spans 13 amino acids. Between the trimmed V and J ends, which lost 5 bases and 10 bases, there was a span of 12 bases. The CDR3 DNA is TGTGCCAGCAGCCTGGGGGGGGAATCACCCCTCCACTTT. As protein: CASSLGGESPLHF. Full variable domain (remainder filled in from reference TRBV7-8 and TRBJ1-6): GAGVSQSPRYKVAKRGQDVALRCDPISGHVSLFWYQQALGQGPEFLTYFQNEAQLDKSGLPSDRFFAERPEGSVSTLKIQRTQQEDSAVYLCASSLGGESPLHFGNGTRLTVT.

CDR3 protein: CASSLMRTVTGNTIYF. For the CDR3, the DNA is TGTGCCAGCAGTTTAATGAGGACAGTCACTGGAAACACCATATATTTT. The V gene is TRBV28, the J gene TRBJ1-3; D is possibly TRBD1 (6 bases). The CDR3 has 16 amino acids. Per the germline V gene, CDR1 is MDHEN and CDR2 is SYDVKM. V was trimmed by 2 bases and J by 2 bases, leaving 13 bases between them.

This chain joins TRBV13 and TRBJ1-2; TRBD1 might be the D (6 bases). Germline loops: CDR1 PRHDT, CDR2 FYEKMQ (reference sequence). Deletions cut 5 bases from V and 5 bases from J, with 15 bases between. CDR3 length: 14 residues. The CDR3 region is CASSDRQKVYGYTF. The CDR3 coding sequence is TGTGCCAGCAGCGACAGGCAAAAAGTATATGGCTACACCTTC.

The CDR3 DNA is TGTGCCACCCGTGGACAGGGCGGAACTGAAGCTTTCTTT. This encodes CATRGQGGTEAFF. V gene TRBV24-1 combines with J gene TRBJ1-1; 8 nucleotides align to TRBD1. With V trimmed by 9 bases and J by 5 bases, 7 bases remained unmatched. CDR3 length equals 13 residues. The V gene's germline CDR1 is KGHDR and CDR2 SFDVKD.

This chain links TRBV19 with TRBJ1-4; D gene uncertain. The CDR3 spans 14 residues. Trimming took off 8 bases at V and 7 bases at J, with 17 bases between the two ends. CDR1 is LNHDA, CDR2 SQIVND, per germline (reference sequence). Here the CDR3 DNA reads TGTGCCAGTTCCGGGAGGGATCGGAGTGAAAAACTGTTTTTT. Translated: CASSGRDRSEKLFF.

This clone occurred a few times. This chain connects TRBV2 to TRBJ2-2; D is uncertain. The V gene lost 6 bases and the J gene lost 4 bases, with 15 bases spanning the gap. Germline lookup yields CDR1 SNHLY and CDR2 FYNNEI. The CDR3 sequence is 15 residues long. The CDR3 reads CASRRSQLSTGELFF. Here the CDR3 DNA reads TGTGCCAGCAGGCGGTCGCAACTAAGCACCGGGGAGCTGTTTTTT.